Reported below is one T cell receptor beta chain. What it binds is unknown. The record originates from a study of human T cells and chemical hapten exposure. Overall study context: A 2 cm by 2 cm inner upper arm patch received 2% DPC for sensitization.

CDR1 is MDHEN and CDR2 is SYDVKM in the germline V gene. There are 17 residues in the CDR3. V lost 5 bases, J lost 0 bases, and 17 bases lay in between. Time point noted: patch test 3, about 24 weeks after DPC sensitization. Treatment defined: therapeutic diphenylcyclopropenone sensitization with weekly scalp DPC. MiXCR was run by TCRdb on the RACE reads, yielding one entry per CDR3 protein. The repertoire holds 110,000 or so distinct CDR3 sequences, 34% seen once, with around 2.8% in the top ten. General study points: Having alopecia, the donors may differ immunologically from healthy people.

The source of this sequence is a middle-aged man with alopecia areata. Some clones in this sample may be carry-over from other donors' samples. The material was whole blood, obtained in connection with sensitization to the hapten diphenylcyclopropenone (DPC). This chain uses TRBV28 with TRBJ1-5, with D unclear. For the CDR3, the DNA is TGTGCCAGCAGTACTCAAAAGGGCTATCGTAGCAATCAGCCCCAGCATTTT. Translated, it gives CASSTQKGYRSNQPQHF.